Listed below are T cell receptor beta chains from one sample, sequenced in a study of shared clonotypes between healthy human individuals. Method: immunoSEQ multiplex PCR; TCRdb's copy keeps in-frame clones and lacks some. The sample holds approximately 700,000 clones, around three quarters seen once. The sample taken for sequencing was memory CD4+ T cells sorted from blood. The receptors come from a woman aged 25 to 39 in good health. The CDR3 runs from the conserved cysteine through the conserved F or W. A D gene is named only where the DNA matches it firmly. Clone size appears in some rows only: once, few, many, or a class for an expanded clone.

16	TRBV27	-	TRBJ2-7	-	CASSAPRLIGSYEQYF	TGTGCCAGCAGTGCGCCCCGATTAATCGGGTCCTACGAGCAGTACTTC
12	TRBV7-8	-	TRBJ2-3	-	CASGPLTDTQYF	TGTGCCAGCGGGCCGCTCACAGATACGCAGTATTTT
16	TRBV4-2	-	TRBJ1-4	-	CASSQRTAPTNEKLFF	TGTGCCAGCAGCCAACGGACTGCTCCAACTAATGAAAAACTGTTTTTT
17	TRBV19	-	TRBJ1-5	TRBD1	CASSSASRRGREQPQHF	TGTGCCAGTAGTTCGGCGAGTCGCAGGGGGCGCGAACAGCCCCAGCATTTT
14	TRBV2	-	TRBJ2-1	-	CASSEAVTEGEQFF	TGTGCCAGCAGTGAAGCGGTTACCGAAGGTGAGCAGTTCTTC
16	TRBV10-1	few	TRBJ1-3	-	CASSESRISSGNTIYF	TGCGCCAGCAGTGAGTCAAGGATAAGCTCTGGAAACACCATATATTTT
14	TRBV5-1	-	TRBJ2-7	TRBD1	CASSLGQGAHEQYF	TGCGCCAGCAGCCTCGGACAGGGGGCCCACGAGCAGTACTTC
13	TRBV7-3	-	TRBJ1-1	-	CASSLDGGREAFF	TGTGCCAGCAGTCTGGACGGCGGACGGGAAGCTTTCTTT
16	TRBV6-4	once	TRBJ1-5	-	CASSDKGKDGNQPQHF	TGTGCCAGCAGTGACAAGGGGAAAGATGGCAATCAGCCCCAGCATTTT
15	TRBV5-1	-	TRBJ2-5	TRBD2	CASSSIAGVGETQYF	TGCGCCAGCAGCTCGATAGCGGGAGTCGGAGAGACCCAGTACTTC
15	TRBV27	-	TRBJ2-7	TRBD1	CASSLSDRATYEQYF	TGTGCCAGCAGTTTATCGGACAGGGCCACCTACGAGCAGTACTTC
15	TRBV28	-	TRBJ1-5	-	CASRSHEGLNQPQHF	TGTGCCAGCAGGTCCCACGAGGGCCTTAATCAGCCCCAGCATTTT
15	TRBV19	-	TRBJ2-7	TRBD2	CASSILAGKGYEQYF	TGTGCCAGTAGTATTTTAGCGGGAAAGGGGTACGAGCAGTACTTC
13	TRBV2	few	TRBJ1-1	-	CASPRPDGAEAFF	TGTGCCAGCCCAAGACCCGACGGAGCCGAAGCTTTCTTT
12	TRBV10-2	-	TRBJ1-5	TRBD1	CASRTGEGPQHF	TGCGCCAGCAGAACAGGGGAGGGGCCCCAGCATTTT
14	TRBV5-4	-	TRBJ2-1	-	CASSTQGGKNEQFF	TGTGCCAGCAGCACACAGGGAGGGAAAAATGAGCAGTTCTTC
14	TRBV28	-	TRBJ2-3	-	CASSLTTLPATQYF	TGTGCCAGCAGTTTAACGACCCTTCCAGCTACGCAGTATTTT
17	TRBV18	-	TRBJ2-7	TRBD2	CASSKPGLAGGMPEQYF	TGTGCCAGCTCAAAACCGGGACTAGCGGGAGGAATGCCCGAGCAGTACTTC
15	TRBV19	-	TRBJ1-5	-	CASRPNGASSQPQHF	TGTGCCAGTAGACCCAACGGGGCTTCCAGCCAGCCCCAGCATTTT
17	TRBV2	-	TRBJ1-3	-	CASMLMGGGSSGNTIYF	TGTGCCAGCATGCTCATGGGGGGAGGGAGCTCTGGAAACACCATATATTTT